The 27 T cell receptor beta chains below come from one sample, sequenced in a study of cytomegalovirus exposure and HLA in healthy donors. 13 Jbeta primers and 60 Vbeta primers were used for the PCR. Data came from immunoSEQ multiplex PCR; TCRdb stores just in-frame clones and leaves some out. Seen here are around 99,000 clones, roughly 70% observed once, and the top ten hold around 15%. Sequenced sample: PBMCs. These receptors were obtained from a woman aged 35 to 49 in good health and CMV-seropositive.

Only one count was recorded for this clone. V is TRBV5-1 and J is TRBJ2-1; 11 bases align to TRBD2. This CDR3 region has 15 residues. Per the germline V gene, CDR1 is SGHRS and CDR2 is YFSETQ. With 7 bases clipped from V and 8 bases from J, the junction kept 11 bases outside the gene matches. For the CDR3, the DNA is TGCGCCAGCGCCCTCTCTAGCGGGGGGCCCCATGAGCAGTTCTTC. This encodes CASALSSGGPHEQFF.

The V and J genes are TRBV4-1 and TRBJ1-6; no firm D call. In germline, CDR1 is MGHRA, CDR2 YSYEKL. Between the trimmed V and J ends, which lost 4 bases and 5 bases, there was a span of 9 bases. This CDR3 has 14 residues. The CDR3 loop is CASSLMQNNSPLHF. DNA of the CDR3: TGCGCCAGCAGCCTCATGCAGAATAATTCACCCCTCCACTTT.

This clone was detected only a few times. Other nucleotide sequences in the sample specify the same CDR3. The chain uses TRBV5-1 and TRBJ2-1; 7 bases line up with TRBD1. This CDR3 contains 14 residues. Looked up from germline, CDR1 is SGHRS and CDR2 is YFSETQ. V dropped 4 bases and J dropped 2; count of bases not matched to a gene: 3. Written as DNA, the CDR3 is TGCGCCAGCAGCCCCGGACAGGCCTACAATGAGCAGTTCTTC. Its translation: CASSPGQAYNEQFF.

The rearrangement uses TRBV2 and TRBJ1-2, with D hard to call. The CDR3 is 16 amino acids. CDR1 is SNHLY and CDR2 is FYNNEI in the germline V gene. The V gene lost 2 bases and the J gene lost 0 bases, with 13 bases spanning the gap. CDR3 bases: TGTGCCAGCAGTGAATTCGGGCTGGGAGCTAACTATGGCTACACCTTC. Its protein is CASSEFGLGANYGYTF.

The V gene is TRBV30, the J gene TRBJ2-5; the match to TRBD2 covers 11 bases. The CDR3 is made up of 15 amino acids. V was clipped by 0 bases and J by 5 bases; unmatched bases: 5. Germline CDR1 reads GTSNPN; CDR2 reads SVGIG (reference sequence). CDR3 protein: CAWSVGTSGSETQYF. Written as DNA, the CDR3 is TGTGCCTGGAGTGTGGGGACTAGCGGATCGGAGACCCAGTACTTC.

This clone came up a few times. This chain connects TRBV30 to TRBJ2-6, with D tentatively TRBD2 (6 bases). This CDR3 contains 14 residues. Trimming left V 2 bases short and J 4 bases short, with 9 bases between. Germline V lookup: CDR1 GTSNPN, CDR2 SVGIG (reference sequence). CDR3 DNA sequence: TGTGCCTGGAGTCGGGAGCTAGGGGCCAACGTCCTGACTTTC. Translation gives CAWSRELGANVLTF.

This clone was detected only once. The chain recombines TRBV4-1 with TRBJ2-7; 7 nucleotides agree with TRBD1. This CDR3 contains 13 residues. The J segment lost 0 bases and the V segment lost 7 bases, leaving 3 bases of the junction unmatched. The germline V gene has CDR1 MGHRA and CDR2 YSYEKL. The DNA of the CDR3 is TGCGCCAGCAAACAGGGGCCCTCCTACGAGCAGTACTTC. Its protein product is CASKQGPSYEQYF.

The chain joins TRBV27 to TRBJ1-2; 8 bases align to TRBD1. With V trimmed by 2 bases and J by 6 bases, 5 bases remained unmatched. Germline CDR1 MNHEY, CDR2 SMNVEV (reference sequence). The CDR3 loop spans 14 amino acids. DNA of the CDR3: TGTGCCAGCAGTTTAGGACAGGGTACTCATGGCTACACCTTC. Translation gives CASSLGQGTHGYTF.

The chain recombines TRBV7-2 with TRBJ2-1; D unresolved. The CDR3 contains 15 residues. Trimming pared 5 bases from V and 0 bases from J, leaving 11 bases between. From germline, CDR1 is SGHTA and CDR2 FQGNSA. The CDR3 DNA reads as TGTGCCAGCAGCCCAGATAAAAGCTCCTACAATGAGCAGTTCTTC. It encodes CASSPDKSSYNEQFF.

The chain is built from TRBV7-2 and TRBJ2-7, with 7 bases aligning to TRBD2. This CDR3 is 12 amino acids long. The V gene end was trimmed by 5 bases and the J gene end by 3 bases; junction bases not matched to a gene: 1. CDR1 SGHTA and CDR2 FQGNSA come from the germline V gene. CDR3: CASSPGGYEQYF. In nucleotides, the CDR3 is TGTGCCAGCAGCCCGGGAGGCTACGAGCAGTACTTC.

Written as DNA, the CDR3 is TGTGCCAGCAGCCAGAACAGACAAGAGACCCAGTACTTC. Translation gives CASSQNRQETQYF. This chain connects TRBV5-4 to TRBJ2-5; D not certain. V was pared by 4 bases and J by 2 bases, with 9 bases between. Germline V gene lookup returns CDR1 SGHNT and CDR2 YYREEE (reference sequence). The CDR3 consists of 13 residues.

The chain links TRBV7-2 to TRBJ1-2; TRBD1 aligns across 9 bases. The junction had 2 bases not matched to a gene; V was cut back by 5 bases and J by 4 bases. This CDR3 has 13 residues. Germline CDR1 and CDR2: SGHTA and FQGNSA. The CDR3, as DNA: TGTGCCAGCAGCGTGGGACAGGGCTATGGCTACACCTTC. Translated, it gives CASSVGQGYGYTF. The full variable domain, its missing parts supplied by reference TRBV7-2 and TRBJ1-2, is GAGVSQSPSNKVTEKGKDVELRCDPISGHTALYWYRQSLGQGLEFLIYFQGNSAPDKSGLPSDRFSAERTGGSVSTLTIQRTQQEDSAVYLCASSVGQGYGYTFGSGTRLTVV.

This sequence joins TRBV29-1 and TRBJ1-1; D is perhaps TRBD1 (6 bases). The germline gives CDR1 SQVTM, CDR2 ANQGSEA. Between the trimmed V and J ends, which lost 0 bases and 8 bases, there was a span of 16 bases. There are 14 residues in the CDR3. The CDR3 here is CSVEDRGRGTEAFF. The CDR3 DNA follows: TGCAGCGTTGAAGATCGGGGCAGGGGCACCGAAGCTTTCTTT.

The chain joins TRBV4-1 to TRBJ1-3; D gene uncertain. Germline V lookup: CDR1 MGHRA, CDR2 YSYEKL. V gave up 1 base and J gave up 5 bases, with 9 bases separating them. CDR3 length equals 14 residues. The chain's CDR3 is CASSQGLGRNTIYF. The DNA for the CDR3 is TGCGCCAGCAGCCAAGGGCTAGGAAGAAACACCATATATTTT.

The J gene is TRBJ1-1, the V gene TRBV2; 7 bases are a match to TRBD1. The CDR3 is 14 amino acids. The V gene end was trimmed by 6 bases and the J gene end by 4 bases; junction bases not matched to a gene: 8. The V gene's germline CDR1 is SNHLY and CDR2 FYNNEI. CDR3 in DNA: TGTGCCAGCAGAATAACAGGGGAAGGCACTGAAGCTTTCTTT. It encodes CASRITGEGTEAFF.

This chain joins TRBV5-1 and TRBJ2-1; D is uncertain. The CDR3 sequence is 14 residues long. The V and J ends lost 5 bases and 10 bases respectively, with 19 bases between them. Germline CDR1 SGHRS, CDR2 YFSETQ. The CDR3 is CASSHGGPPSEQFF. The CDR3 DNA sequence: TGCGCCAGCAGTCACGGTGGGCCCCCTTCGGAGCAGTTCTTC.

V gene TRBV6-5 combines with J gene TRBJ1-5; D possibly corresponds to TRBD1 (6 bases). This CDR3 has 13 amino acids. The V and J ends lost 5 bases and 6 bases respectively, with 11 bases between them. Germline CDR1 is MNHEY and CDR2 is SVGAGI. In DNA, the CDR3 is TGTGCCAGCAGTCCGGACAGACTTCAGCCCCAGCATTTT. This sequence encodes CASSPDRLQPQHF.

CDR3 amino acids: CAWTTSGGAWETQYF. The DNA for the CDR3 is TGTGCCTGGACGACTAGCGGGGGGGCCTGGGAGACCCAGTACTTC. The chain is built from TRBV30 and TRBJ2-5; 14 nucleotides line up with TRBD2. This CDR3 is built from 15 residues. Germline loops: CDR1 GTSNPN, CDR2 SVGIG (reference sequence). Unmatched junction bases numbered 6, after V lost 4 bases and J lost 5 bases.

The chain has TRBV7-2 and TRBJ2-3; possible D gene TRBD2, 6 bases. Trimming removed 6 bases from V and 9 bases from J, with 28 bases in between. This CDR3 has 17 amino acids. Looked up from germline, CDR1 is SGHTA and CDR2 is FQGNSA. The CDR3 coding sequence is TGTGCCAGCAGGACGACGGCGGGGACGGAATATATACGGACGCAGTATTTT. It translates to CASRTTAGTEYIRTQYF. The whole variable domain, filled in from reference TRBV7-2 and TRBJ2-3, reads GAGVSQSPSNKVTEKGKDVELRCDPISGHTALYWYRQSLGQGLEFLIYFQGNSAPDKSGLPSDRFSAERTGGSVSTLTIQRTQQEDSAVYLCASRTTAGTEYIRTQYFGPGTRLTVL.

This clone was seen a single time. V gene TRBV7-8 combines with J gene TRBJ1-1; 8 nucleotides match TRBD1. Germline V CDR1 and CDR2: SGHVS, FQNEAQ. With V trimmed by 3 bases and J by 8 bases, 11 bases remained unmatched. The CDR3 length is 15 residues. CDR3 sequence: CASSFAHDRGQEAFF. The CDR3 coding sequence is TGTGCCAGCAGCTTTGCCCACGACAGGGGCCAGGAAGCTTTCTTT.

This clone was observed once. CDR3 sequence (DNA): TGTGCCAGTAAGGAGGGAGCCCCTTATGGCTACACCTTC. This codes for CASKEGAPYGYTF. The genes are TRBV19 and TRBJ1-2; D unclear. This CDR3 region has 13 residues. In germline, CDR1 is LNHDA, CDR2 SQIVND (reference sequence). The V and J ends lost 7 bases and 5 bases respectively, with 14 bases between them.

CDR3 nucleotide sequence: TGTGCCAGCAGAGGGGTTCGCGGGAACACTGAAGCTTTCTTT. Translated, it gives CASRGVRGNTEAFF. V usage is TRBV2 and J usage is TRBJ1-1, with D possibly being TRBD1 (5 bases). The CDR3 has 14 residues. Trimming cost V 6 bases and J 1 base, with 12 bases left between them. Germline lookup yields CDR1 SNHLY and CDR2 FYNNEI.

This clone was recorded only once. The chain carries TRBV2 and TRBJ1-1, with D uncertain. This CDR3 comprises 11 residues. Trimming stripped 6 bases from V and 13 bases from J, with 15 bases between. Germline V gives CDR1 SNHLY, CDR2 FYNNEI. CDR3 sequence reads: CASRGPEGGFF. In DNA, the CDR3 is TGTGCCAGCAGGGGCCCGGAGGGTGGTTTCTTT.

The V and J genes are TRBV30 and TRBJ2-3; a possible D gene is TRBD2 (7 bases). Per the germline V gene, CDR1 is GTSNPN and CDR2 is SVGIG (reference sequence). This CDR3 has 14 residues. Trimming took 5 bases from V and 5 from J, leaving 17 bases between them. DNA of the CDR3: TGTGCCTGGGGGCGAGGGGGGAGGGAAGATACGCAGTATTTT. Its protein product is CAWGRGGREDTQYF. The full variable domain, rest sourced from reference TRBV30 and TRBJ2-3, is SQTIHQWPATLVQPVGSPLSLECTVEGTSNPNLYWYRQAAGRGLQLLFYSVGIGQISSEVPQNLSASRPQDRQFILSSKKLLLSDSGFYLCAWGRGGREDTQYFGPGTRLTVL.

The chain uses TRBV5-1 and TRBJ1-4; 9 bases map to TRBD1. The trim removed 4 bases at V and 2 bases at J, leaving 3 bases unmatched. Germline V gene lookup returns CDR1 SGHRS and CDR2 YFSETQ. The CDR3 runs 15 residues. CDR3 in amino acids: CASSLGQGTNEKLFF. In nucleotides, the CDR3 is TGCGCCAGCAGCCTCGGACAGGGGACTAATGAAAAACTGTTTTTT.

Note on this clone: The conserved closing phenylalanine or tryptophan is absent in this CDR3, likely reflecting a read error. It is unclear where the CDR3 begins or ends on the DNA, so no DNA is shown, and the CDR3 is as TCRdb lists it. The chain employs TRBV11-3 and TRBJ2-2; TRBD2, as called in the table, went unchecked against the DNA. The length of the CDR3 is 10 amino acids, counting both ends. In germline, CDR1 is SGHNT, CDR2 YENEEA. CDR3 region: CASSRSNEPP.

This sequence joins TRBV7-9 and TRBJ2-1; D is unresolved. Germline loops: CDR1 SEHNR, CDR2 FQNEAQ (reference sequence). The CDR3 has 12 residues. Trimming stripped 4 bases from V and 7 bases from J, with 8 bases between. The CDR3 nucleotides are TGTGCCAGCAGCTCCTGGCTGAATGAGCAGTTCTTC. Translation gives CASSSWLNEQFF.